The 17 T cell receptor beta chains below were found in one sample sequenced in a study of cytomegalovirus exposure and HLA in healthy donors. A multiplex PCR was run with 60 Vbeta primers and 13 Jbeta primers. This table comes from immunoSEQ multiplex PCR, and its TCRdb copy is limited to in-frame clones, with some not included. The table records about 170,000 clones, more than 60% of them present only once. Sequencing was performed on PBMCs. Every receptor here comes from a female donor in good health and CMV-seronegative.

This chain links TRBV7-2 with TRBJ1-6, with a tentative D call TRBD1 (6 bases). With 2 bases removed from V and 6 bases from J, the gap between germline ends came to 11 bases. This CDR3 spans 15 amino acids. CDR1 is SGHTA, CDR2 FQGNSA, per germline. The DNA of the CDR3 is TGTGCCAGCAGCTTATCCGGGACAACTAATTCACCCCTCCACTTT. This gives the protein CASSLSGTTNSPLHF.

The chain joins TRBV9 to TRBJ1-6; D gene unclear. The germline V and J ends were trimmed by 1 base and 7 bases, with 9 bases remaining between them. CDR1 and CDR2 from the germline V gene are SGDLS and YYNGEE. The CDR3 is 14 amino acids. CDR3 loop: CASSVRTGNSPLHF. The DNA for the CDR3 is TGTGCCAGCAGCGTAAGGACTGGGAATTCACCCCTCCACTTT.

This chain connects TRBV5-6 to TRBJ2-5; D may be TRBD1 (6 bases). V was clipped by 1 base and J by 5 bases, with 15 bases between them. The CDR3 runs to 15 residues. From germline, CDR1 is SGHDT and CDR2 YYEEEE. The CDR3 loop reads CASSLRQGLSETQYF. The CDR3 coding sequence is TGTGCCAGCAGCTTGCGTCAGGGGTTGAGCGAGACCCAGTACTTC.

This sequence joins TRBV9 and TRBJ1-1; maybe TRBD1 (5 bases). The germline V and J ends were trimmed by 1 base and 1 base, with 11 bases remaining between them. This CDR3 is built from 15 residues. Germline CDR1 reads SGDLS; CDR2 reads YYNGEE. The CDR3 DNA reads TGTGCCAGCAGCGTAAGCCAGGGATCGAACACTGAAGCTTTCTTT. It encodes CASSVSQGSNTEAFF. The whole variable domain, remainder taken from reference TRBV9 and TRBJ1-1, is DSGVTQTPKHLITATGQRVTLRCSPRSGDLSVYWYQQSLDQGLQFLIQYYNGEERAKGNILERFSAQQFPDLHSELNLSSLELGDSALYFCASSVSQGSNTEAFFGQGTRLTVV.

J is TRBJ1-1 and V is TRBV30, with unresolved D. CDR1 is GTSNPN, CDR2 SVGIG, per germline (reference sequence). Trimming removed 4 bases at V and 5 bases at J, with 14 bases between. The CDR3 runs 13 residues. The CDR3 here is CAWISEWSTEAFF. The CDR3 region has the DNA TGTGCCTGGATCTCTGAATGGAGTACTGAAGCTTTCTTT.

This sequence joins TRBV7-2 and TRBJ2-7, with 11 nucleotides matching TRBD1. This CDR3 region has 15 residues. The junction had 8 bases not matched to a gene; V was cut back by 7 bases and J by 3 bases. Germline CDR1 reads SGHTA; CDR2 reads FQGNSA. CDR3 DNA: TGTGCCAGCACCACCCGGGACAGGGGGAACTACGAGCAGTACTTC. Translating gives CASTTRDRGNYEQYF.

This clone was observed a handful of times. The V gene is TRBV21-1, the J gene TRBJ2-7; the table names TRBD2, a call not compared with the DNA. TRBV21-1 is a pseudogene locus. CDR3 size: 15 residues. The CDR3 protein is CASSKPGLAAYEQYF. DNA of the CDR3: TGTGCCAGCAGCAAACCGGGACTAGCTGCCTACGAGCAGTACTTC.

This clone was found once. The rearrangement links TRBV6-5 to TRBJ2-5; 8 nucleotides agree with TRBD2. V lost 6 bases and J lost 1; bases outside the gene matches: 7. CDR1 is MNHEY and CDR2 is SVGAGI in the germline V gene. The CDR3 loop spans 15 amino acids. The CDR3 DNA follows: TGTGCCAGCAGCCTAACCGGGACTAGCCAAGAGACCCAGTACTTC. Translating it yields CASSLTGTSQETQYF.

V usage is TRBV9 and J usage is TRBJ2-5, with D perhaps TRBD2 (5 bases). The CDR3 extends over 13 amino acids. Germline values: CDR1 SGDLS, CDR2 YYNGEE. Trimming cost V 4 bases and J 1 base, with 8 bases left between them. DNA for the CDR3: TGTGCCAGCAGCAACGGGATCCAAGAGACCCAGTACTTC. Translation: CASSNGIQETQYF.

CDR3 nucleotides: TGTGCCAGCAGTTTATCAGGGGCCTCTAATGAAAAACTGTTTTTT. Its protein is CASSLSGASNEKLFF. J is TRBJ1-4 and V is TRBV28; D is possibly TRBD1 (6 bases). V shed 1 base and J shed 3 bases, with 9 bases lying between them. Germline V gene data show CDR1 as MDHEN and CDR2 as SYDVKM. CDR3 length equals 15 residues.

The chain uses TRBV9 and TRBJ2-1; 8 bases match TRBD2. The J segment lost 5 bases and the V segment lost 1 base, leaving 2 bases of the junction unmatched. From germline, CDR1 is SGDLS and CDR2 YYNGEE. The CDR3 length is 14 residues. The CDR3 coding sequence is TGTGCCAGCAGCGTAATCGGGAGGGACAATGAGCAGTTCTTC. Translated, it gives CASSVIGRDNEQFF.

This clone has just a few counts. DNA of the CDR3: TGTGCCATCAGTGAAGGGGTGGGCAGGGGCTACGAGCAGTACTTC. Protein: CAISEGVGRGYEQYF. V gene TRBV10-3 combines with J gene TRBJ2-5; tentatively, D is TRBD1 (6 bases). The J call may be wrong; the DNA end is better matched by TRBJ2-7. The V gene's germline CDR1 is ENHRY and CDR2 SYGVKD. CDR3 length equals 15 residues.

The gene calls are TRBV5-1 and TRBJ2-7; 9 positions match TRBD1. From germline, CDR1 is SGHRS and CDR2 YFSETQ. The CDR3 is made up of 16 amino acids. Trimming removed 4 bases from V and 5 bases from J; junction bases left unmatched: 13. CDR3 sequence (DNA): TGCGCCAGCAGCCCCGCGTATGGACAGGGGTTGAACGAGCAGTACTTC. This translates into CASSPAYGQGLNEQYF.

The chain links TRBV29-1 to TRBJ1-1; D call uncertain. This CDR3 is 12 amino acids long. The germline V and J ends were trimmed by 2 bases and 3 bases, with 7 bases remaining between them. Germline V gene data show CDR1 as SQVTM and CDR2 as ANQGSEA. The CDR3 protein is CSVELRDTEAFF. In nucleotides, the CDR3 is TGCAGCGTTGAACTACGGGACACTGAAGCTTTCTTT.

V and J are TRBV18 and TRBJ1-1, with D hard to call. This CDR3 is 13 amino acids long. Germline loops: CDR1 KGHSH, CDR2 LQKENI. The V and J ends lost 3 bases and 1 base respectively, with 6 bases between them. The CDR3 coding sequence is TGTGCCAGCTCACCTCAGGAGAACACTGAAGCTTTCTTT. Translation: CASSPQENTEAFF. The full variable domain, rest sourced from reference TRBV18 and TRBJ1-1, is NAGVMQNPRHLVRRRGQEARLRCSPMKGHSHVYWYRQLPEEGLKFMVYLQKENIIDESGMPKERFSAEFPKEGPSILRIQQVVRGDSAAYFCASSPQENTEAFFGQGTRLTVV.

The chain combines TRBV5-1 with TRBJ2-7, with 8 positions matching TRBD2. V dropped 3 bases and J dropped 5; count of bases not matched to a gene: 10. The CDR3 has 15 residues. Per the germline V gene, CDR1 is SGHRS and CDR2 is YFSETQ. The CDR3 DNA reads TGCGCCAGCAGCTCGGAACCCGGGACTAGAAACGAGCAGTACTTC. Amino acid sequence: CASSSEPGTRNEQYF.

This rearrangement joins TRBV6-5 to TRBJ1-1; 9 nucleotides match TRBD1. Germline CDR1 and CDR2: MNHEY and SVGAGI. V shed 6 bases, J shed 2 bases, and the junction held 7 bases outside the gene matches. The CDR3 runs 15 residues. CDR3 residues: CASSRGDRVNTEAFF. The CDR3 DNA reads TGTGCCAGCAGCAGGGGGGACAGGGTCAACACTGAAGCTTTCTTT.